This entry is about one TCR beta chain. The data derive from a study of OX40 agonist ivuxolimab in advanced cancers. About the research overall: Therapy given before enrollment (anti-PD-1, anti-PD-L1 or anti-CTLA-4) was allowed, and around 40% had some.

The V gene lost 8 bases and the J gene lost 7 bases, with 9 bases spanning the gap. The CDR3 length is 12 residues. Germline-derived CDR1 and CDR2 are MNHNS and SASEGT. Method: immunoSEQ multiplex PCR; TCRdb's copy keeps in-frame clones and lacks some. The sample includes around 83,000 clones, 65% to 85% seen only once; the top ten take approximately 7%. Sequenced here: CD4+ or CD8+ T cells sorted from blood, sampled in a trial of the OX40 agonist ivuxolimab. The chain is built from TRBV6-1 and TRBJ1-6; tentative D call: TRBD1 (5 bases). The source is an adult with an advanced solid tumor such as melanoma, head and neck, liver or kidney cancer. In DNA form, the CDR3 reads TGTGCCAGCTGGAGGGACAATTCACCCCTCCACTTT. Translating it yields CASWRDNSPLHF.